These T cell receptor beta chains were read from a single sample in a study of blood T cell repertoires in COVID-19. Clones were sequenced by immunoSEQ multiplex PCR, and TCRdb holds only the in-frame ones, with some missing. The sample carries 19,000 or so clones, around 86% recorded once. The sequencing input was peripheral blood. These receptors were collected from a man between 65 and 85 years old with acute or convalescent COVID-19. CDR3s include the opening cysteine and the closing phenylalanine or tryptophan. Each record gives: D gene, J gene, V gene, clone size, CDR3 DNA, CDR3 protein. The D gene is left open where the match is weak. Not all rows give a size; the values are once, few, many and, for expanded clones, a class.

NA TRBJ2-1 TRBV19 NA TGTGCCAGTAGTAGGCTTTACAATGAGCAGTTCTTC CASSRLYNEQFF
NA TRBJ1-5 TRBV12-3/TRBV12-4 few TGTGCCAGCAGTTTAAGCGGGCAGCAGCCCCAGCATTTT CASSLSGQQPQHF
NA TRBJ1-1 TRBV9 NA TGTGCCAGCAGCGTAGACCCCACCAGGGGCACTGAAGCTTTCTTT CASSVDPTRGTEAFF
NA TRBJ2-1 TRBV7-3 NA TGTGCCAGCAGCTTATCAGCGGCCTCCTACAATGAGCAGTTCTTC CASSLSAASYNEQFF
NA TRBJ2-7 TRBV6-4 NA TGTGCCAGGACGAGACAGTTTCGGTGCGAGCAGTACTTC CARTRQFRCEQYF
NA TRBJ1-2 TRBV28 NA TGTGCCAGCTCTGTTGGCGGGGCGCAGTATGGCTACACCTTC CASSVGGAQYGYTF
NA TRBJ2-2 TRBV2 NA TGTGCCAGCAGTGAGACCAGGGACACCGGGGAGCTGTTTTTT CASSETRDTGELFF
TRBD1 TRBJ1-4 TRBV6-6 NA TGTGCCAGCAGTACCGCACAGGGGGCGCCTAATGAAAAACTGTTTTTT CASSTAQGAPNEKLFF
TRBD2 TRBJ2-4 TRBV3-1/TRBV3-2 NA TGTGCCAGCAGCCCCGCTAGCGGGAGAGAGAAAAACATTCAGTACTTC CASSPASGREKNIQYF
NA TRBJ2-5 TRBV5-1 NA TGCGCCAGCAGCTCTTCCCAAGAGACCCAGTACTTC CASSSSQETQYF
TRBD2 TRBJ2-7 TRBV20-1 NA TGCAGTGCAGAACTAGCGTCCGAGCAGTACTTC CSAELASEQYF
TRBD2 TRBJ2-6 TRBV3-1/TRBV3-2 NA TGTGCCAGCAGTCTTAGCGGGAGGAGCTCTGGGGCCAACGTCCTGACTTTC CASSLSGRSSGANVLTF
TRBD1 TRBJ2-2 TRBV7-3 NA TGTGCCAGCAGCTTAGGGGACAGGAACACCGGGGAGCTGTTTTTT CASSLGDRNTGELFF
NA TRBJ2-1 TRBV6-1 NA TGTGCCAGCAGTGAAGACGTGAGGTCTAAAAACAAGTTCTTC CASSEDVRSKNKFF
NA TRBJ1-2 TRBV3-1/TRBV3-2 once TGTGCCAGCAGCCTCCCCGGGGTGGGCTACACCTTC CASSLPGVGYTF
NA TRBJ2-7 TRBV6-5 NA TGTGCCAGCAGATATGGCACAGCCAGTTTCTACGAGCAGTACTTC CASRYGTASFYEQYF
TRBD1 TRBJ2-7 TRBV9 few TGTGCCAGCAGCGTAGATGCCGGGACAGGCTCCTACGAGCAGTACTTC CASSVDAGTGSYEQYF
NA TRBJ2-5 TRBV3-1/TRBV3-2 NA TGTGCCAGCAGCCTGAGGACACCCGAGACCCAGTACTTC CASSLRTPETQYF
NA TRBJ2-7 TRBV9 NA TGTGCCAGCAGCGCCCTAGCGGAGGGGGCCTACGAGCAGTACTTC CASSALAEGAYEQYF
NA TRBJ1-4 TRBV4-1 NA TGCGCCAGCAGCCGCCTTGGACAGACTAATGAAAAACTGTTTTTT CASSRLGQTNEKLFF